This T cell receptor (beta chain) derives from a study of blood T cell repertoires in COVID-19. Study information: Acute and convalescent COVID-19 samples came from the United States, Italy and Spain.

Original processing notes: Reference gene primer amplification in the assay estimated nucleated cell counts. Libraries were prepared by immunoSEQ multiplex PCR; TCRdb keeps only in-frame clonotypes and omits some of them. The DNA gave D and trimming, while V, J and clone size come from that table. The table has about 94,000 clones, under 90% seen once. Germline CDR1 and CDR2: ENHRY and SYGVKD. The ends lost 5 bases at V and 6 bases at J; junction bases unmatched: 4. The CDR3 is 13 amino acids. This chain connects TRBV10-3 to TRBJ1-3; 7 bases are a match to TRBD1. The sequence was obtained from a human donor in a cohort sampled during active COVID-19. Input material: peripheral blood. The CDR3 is CAISRGQSNTIYF. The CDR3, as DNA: TGTGCCATCAGTCGGGGACAGTCAAACACCATATATTTT.